The 24 T cell receptor beta chains below all came from one sample that was sequenced in a study of memory B cells and T cells in multiple sclerosis. TCRdb's table, derived via immunoSEQ multiplex PCR, lists solely in-frame clones and lacks some. The table includes roughly 8,200 clones, around 50% detected once. Source material: memory (CD45RO+) CD8+ T cells from blood. These receptors originate from a human donor with multiple sclerosis.

The rearrangement joins TRBV10-1 to TRBJ1-5; the D gene is possibly TRBD1 (6 bases). Germline CDR1 is WNHNN and CDR2 is SYGVQD (reference sequence). Trimming took 10 bases from V and 2 from J, leaving 12 bases between them. This CDR3 region has 13 residues. CDR3 residues: CATKGVGNQPQHF. The CDR3, as DNA: TGCGCCACCAAGGGGGTTGGCAATCAGCCCCAGCATTTT.

The chain joins TRBV7-3 to TRBJ1-6; D not certain. CDR1 and CDR2 from the germline V gene are SGHTA and FQGTGA. This CDR3 comprises 14 residues. V was cut by 1 base and J by 9 bases, with 10 bases left in between. The CDR3 DNA is TGTGCCAGCAGCTTAATGGGCGTCAGTTCACCCCTCCACTTT. It specifies CASSLMGVSSPLHF.

The chain has TRBV5-1 and TRBJ1-1; D gene unclear. This CDR3 has 11 residues. V lost 0 bases to trimming and J lost 11 bases, with 8 bases between them. Germline lookup yields CDR1 SGHRS and CDR2 YFSETQ. The DNA for the CDR3 is TGCGCCAGCAGCTTGGCGGGGTTTGCTTTCTTT. Its translation is CASSLAGFAFF.

This clone occurred a few times. The rearrangement links TRBV10-3 to TRBJ2-2, with 8 nucleotides matching TRBD1. CDR3 size: 15 residues. J was trimmed by 3 bases and V by 6 bases; bases with no gene match: 6. The germline V gene has CDR1 ENHRY and CDR2 SYGVKD. The CDR3 region has the DNA TGTGCCATCAGCGGACAGGGTAGTCACACCGGGGAGCTGTTTTTT. It is translated as CAISGQGSHTGELFF.

This rearrangement joins TRBV28 to TRBJ2-1; 8 bases line up with TRBD2. The CDR3 length is 15 residues. J gave up 4 bases and V 4 bases, and 6 bases lay outside the gene matches. From germline, CDR1 is MDHEN and CDR2 SYDVKM. DNA for the CDR3: TGTGCCAGCAGTTCCTCTGAGCGGGAGTACAATGAGCAGTTCTTC. Encoded protein: CASSSSEREYNEQFF.

This chain uses TRBV30 with TRBJ2-2; D unresolved. V was shortened by 1 base and J by 6 bases, with 6 bases between the two germline ends. CDR1 is GTSNPN and CDR2 is SVGIG in the germline V gene (reference sequence). The length of the CDR3 is 12 residues. The CDR3 nucleotides read TGTGCCTGGAGTGCCCCTTCCGGGGAGCTGTTTTTT. Translation: CAWSAPSGELFF.

This clone was picked up one time. The V gene is TRBV21-1, the J gene TRBJ2-7; TRBD2 reflects the table's D call only, with no check against the DNA. TRBV21-1 is tagged as a pseudogene. The CDR3 totals 18 residues. CDR3 sequence (DNA): TGTGCCAGCAGCAAGGCTAGCGAGAGGCCCACCCTGAACTACGAGCAGTACTTC. Residues: CASSKASERPTLNYEQYF.

The chain uses TRBV6-6 and TRBJ1-1; 8 bases are shared with TRBD1. Germline V gene data show CDR1 as MNHNY and CDR2 as SVGAGI (reference sequence). The CDR3 consists of 12 residues. V was clipped by 5 bases and J by 7 bases; unmatched bases: 3. Written as DNA, the CDR3 is TGTGCCAGCAGTAACAGGGGGGGTGAAGCTTTCTTT. Translating gives CASSNRGGEAFF.

The genes are TRBV27 and TRBJ2-3, with 12 bases that match TRBD2. Trimming cost V 0 bases and J 11 bases; bases outside gene matches: 6. Germline lookup yields CDR1 MNHEY and CDR2 SMNVEV (reference sequence). There are 15 residues in the CDR3. The CDR3: CASSLSASGRVGQYF. CDR3 in DNA: TGTGCCAGCAGTTTATCGGCTAGCGGGAGGGTCGGGCAGTATTTT.

This chain links TRBV7-8 with TRBJ2-7, with a possible D match to TRBD2 (6 bases). The CDR3 has 13 amino acids. The germline V gene encodes CDR1 SGHVS and CDR2 FQNEAQ. V gave up 5 bases and J gave up 3 bases, with 11 bases separating them. As DNA, the CDR3 is TGTGCCAGCAGCCCCGGGGGTCTCTACGAGCAGTACTTC. Translated, it gives CASSPGGLYEQYF.

This chain joins TRBV2 and TRBJ1-1; 8 bases are shared with TRBD1. This CDR3 contains 17 residues. Germline V gene sequence: CDR1 SNHLY, CDR2 FYNNEI. The J segment lost 1 base and the V segment lost 8 bases, leaving 15 bases of the junction unmatched. Written as DNA, the CDR3 is TGTGCCAGCGGGCAGGGGGCGTTTTCGATTGAGAACACTGAAGCTTTCTTT. This sequence encodes CASGQGAFSIENTEAFF.

DNA of the CDR3: TGTGCCAGCAGCCCTCACAGGGTAACCGGGGAGCTGTTTTTT. Protein: CASSPHRVTGELFF. The chain recombines TRBV9 with TRBJ2-2; tentatively, D is TRBD1 (6 bases). The germline V and J ends were trimmed by 4 bases and 5 bases, with 12 bases remaining between them. CDR3 length: 14 amino acids. The germline gives CDR1 SGDLS, CDR2 YYNGEE.

The sample holds one count of this clone. The chain links TRBV7-9 to TRBJ2-7; D uncertain. Germline V gene lookup returns CDR1 SEHNR and CDR2 FQNEAQ (reference sequence). The CDR3 totals 14 residues. Trimming took off 5 bases at V and 2 bases at J, with 13 bases between the two ends. This CDR3 reads CASSTLQQPYEQYF. For the CDR3, the DNA is TGTGCCAGCAGCACCTTGCAACAGCCCTACGAGCAGTACTTC.

V is TRBV27 and J is TRBJ2-1, with D tentatively TRBD2 (6 bases). Trimming left V 11 bases short and J 7 bases short, with 18 bases between. The germline V gene has CDR1 MNHEY and CDR2 SMNVEV (reference sequence). The length of the CDR3 is 13 residues. For the CDR3, the DNA is TGTGCCTCAGCCCCGGGGGTTTTGAATGAGCAGTTCTTC. Protein: CASAPGVLNEQFF.

The chain is built from TRBV27 and TRBJ2-7, with D unclear. This CDR3 region has 16 residues. Germline assignment: CDR1 MNHEY and CDR2 SMNVEV (reference sequence). Between the trimmed V and J ends, which lost 0 bases and 2 bases, there was a span of 14 bases. The DNA of the CDR3 is TGTGCCAGCAGTTTATCGAAAGCAGGTACCGCCTACGAGCAGTACTTC. Translating gives CASSLSKAGTAYEQYF.

This chain connects TRBV9 to TRBJ2-1; 7 nucleotides agree with TRBD1. The CDR3 contains 16 residues. After removal of 0 bases from V and 0 bases from J, the junction contained 3 bases not matched to a gene. Germline values: CDR1 SGDLS, CDR2 YYNGEE. Here the CDR3 reads CASSVGDRGSYNEQFF. The CDR3 DNA is TGTGCCAGCAGCGTAGGGGACAGAGGCTCCTACAATGAGCAGTTCTTC.

The V gene is TRBV15, the J gene TRBJ2-7, with D possibly being TRBD1 (5 bases). CDR1 and CDR2 (germline): LNHNV, YYDKDF (reference sequence). This CDR3 has 13 residues. V lost 6 bases and J 1 base, leaving 10 bases between the germline ends. DNA of the CDR3: TGTGCCACCAGTCTTGGACAATCCTACGAGCAGTACTTC. This encodes CATSLGQSYEQYF.

This chain uses TRBV5-1 with TRBJ2-1; 12 bases are shared with TRBD2. Germline CDR1 SGHRS, CDR2 YFSETQ. The CDR3 covers 16 residues. The V and J ends lost 4 bases and 6 bases, in that order; junction bases with no gene match: 8. For the CDR3, the DNA is TGCGCCAGCAGCAGCCCGACTAGCGGGAGTCCCAATGAGCAGTTCTTC. Its protein product is CASSSPTSGSPNEQFF.

This clone was detected only a few times. V is TRBV7-9 and J is TRBJ2-3; D uncertain. The V gene's germline CDR1 is SEHNR and CDR2 FQNEAQ (reference sequence). V lost 7 bases to trimming and J lost 6 bases, with 8 bases between them. The CDR3 extends over 11 amino acids. The CDR3, as DNA: TGTGCCAGCATTTCTCCCGATACGCAGTATTTT. Its translation: CASISPDTQYF. Using reference TRBV7-9 and TRBJ2-3 for the parts outside the CDR3, the full variable domain is DTGVSQNPRHKITKRGQNVTFRCDPISEHNRLYWYRQTLGQGPEFLTYFQNEAQLEKSRLLSDRFSAERPKGSFSTLEIQRTEQGDSAMYLCASISPDTQYFGPGTRLTVL.

V and J are TRBV6-4 and TRBJ2-5; D remains ambiguous. The V end lost 3 bases, the J end lost 4 bases, and 12 bases lay between the germline ends. In germline, CDR1 is MRHNA, CDR2 SNTAGT. The CDR3 contains 14 residues. CDR3 region: CASSELWHRETQYF. Written as DNA, the CDR3 is TGTGCCAGCAGTGAATTGTGGCACCGAGAGACCCAGTACTTC.

The chain recombines TRBV28 with TRBJ2-2, with 12 bases lining up with TRBD2. Germline values: CDR1 MDHEN, CDR2 SYDVKM. The CDR3 extends over 19 amino acids. Losses at the gene ends were 3 bases for V and 1 base for J; bases not matched to a gene: 9. CDR3 in DNA: TGTGCCAGCAGTTTCCCCGCTCTAGCGGGGGGGAAGAACACCGGGGAGCTGTTTTTT. Protein: CASSFPALAGGKNTGELFF.

This clone occurred a few times. This chain connects TRBV27 to TRBJ2-3; 9 bases are a match to TRBD1. CDR3 size: 15 residues. Germline CDR1 is MNHEY and CDR2 is SMNVEV (reference sequence). V lost 3 bases, J lost 3 bases, and 4 bases stayed unmatched. The CDR3 DNA sequence: TGTGCCAGCAGTTTGGGACAGGGTAGGACAGATACGCAGTATTTT. Amino acids: CASSLGQGRTDTQYF.

This clone was detected once. The J gene is TRBJ2-1, the V gene TRBV7-3; D might be TRBD1 (5 bases). V was cut by 3 bases and J by 6 bases, with 9 bases left in between. This CDR3 spans 13 amino acids. CDR1 and CDR2 from the germline V gene are SGHTA and FQGTGA. CDR3 residues: CASSFAGPNEQFF. CDR3 nucleotide sequence: TGTGCCAGCAGCTTCGCAGGGCCCAATGAGCAGTTCTTC. The complete variable domain, with remaining parts taken from reference TRBV7-3 and TRBJ2-1, reads GAGVSQTPSNKVTEKGKYVELRCDPISGHTALYWYRQSLGQGPEFLIYFQGTGAADDSGLPNDRFFAVRPEGSVSTLKIQRTERGDSAVYLCASSFAGPNEQFFGPGTRLTVL.

This chain connects TRBV2 to TRBJ2-7; no definite D call. CDR1 and CDR2 from the germline V gene are SNHLY and FYNNEI. The CDR3 runs 13 residues. V lost 6 bases to trimming and J lost 3 bases, with 12 bases between them. In DNA, the CDR3 is TGTGCCAGCAGGCCTGACTGGAACTACGAGCAGTACTTC. This encodes CASRPDWNYEQYF.